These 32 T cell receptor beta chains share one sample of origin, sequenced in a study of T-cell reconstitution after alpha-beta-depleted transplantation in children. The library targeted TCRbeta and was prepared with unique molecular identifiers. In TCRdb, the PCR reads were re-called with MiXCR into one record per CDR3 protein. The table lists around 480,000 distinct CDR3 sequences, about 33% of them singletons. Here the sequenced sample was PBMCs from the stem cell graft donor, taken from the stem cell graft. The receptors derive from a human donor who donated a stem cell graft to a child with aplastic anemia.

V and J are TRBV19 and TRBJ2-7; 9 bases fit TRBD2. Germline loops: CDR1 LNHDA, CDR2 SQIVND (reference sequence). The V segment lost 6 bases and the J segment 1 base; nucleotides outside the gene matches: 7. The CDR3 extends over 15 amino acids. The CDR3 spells CASSPTSGLSYEQYF. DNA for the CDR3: TGTGCCAGTAGCCCGACTAGCGGACTGTCCTACGAGCAGTACTTC.

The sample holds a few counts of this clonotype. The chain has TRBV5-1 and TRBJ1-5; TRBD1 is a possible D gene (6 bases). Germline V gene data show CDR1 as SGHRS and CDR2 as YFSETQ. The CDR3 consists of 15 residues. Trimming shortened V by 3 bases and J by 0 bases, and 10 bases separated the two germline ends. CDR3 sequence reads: CASSSSDSSNQPQHF. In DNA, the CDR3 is TGCGCCAGCAGCTCGTCGGACAGTAGCAATCAGCCCCAGCATTTT.

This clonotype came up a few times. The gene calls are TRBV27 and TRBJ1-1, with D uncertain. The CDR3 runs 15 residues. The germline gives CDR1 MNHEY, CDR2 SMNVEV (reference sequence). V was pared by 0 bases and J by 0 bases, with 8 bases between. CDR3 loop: CASSLSKRVNTEAFF. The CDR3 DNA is TGTGCCAGCAGTTTATCGAAACGAGTGAACACTGAAGCTTTCTTT.

CDR3 in amino acids: CASSLWAAGSYEQYF. The CDR3 region has the DNA TGTGCCAGCAGCTTATGGGCGGCAGGCTCCTACGAGCAGTACTTC. This chain uses TRBV7-3 with TRBJ2-7, with D uncertain. CDR1 and CDR2 (germline): SGHTA, FQGTGA. The germline V and J ends were trimmed by 2 bases and 0 bases, with 11 bases remaining between them. This CDR3 is built from 15 residues.

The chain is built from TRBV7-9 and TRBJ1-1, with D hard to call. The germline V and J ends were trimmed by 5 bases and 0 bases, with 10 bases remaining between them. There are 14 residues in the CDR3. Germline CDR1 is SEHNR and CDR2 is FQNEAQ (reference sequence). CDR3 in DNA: TGTGCCAGCAGCACGAGCGTAATGAACACTGAAGCTTTCTTT. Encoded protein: CASSTSVMNTEAFF.

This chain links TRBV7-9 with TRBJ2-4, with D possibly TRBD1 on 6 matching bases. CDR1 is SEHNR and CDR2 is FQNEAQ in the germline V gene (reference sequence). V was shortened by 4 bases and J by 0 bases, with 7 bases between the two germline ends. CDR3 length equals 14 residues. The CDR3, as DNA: TGTGCCAGCAGCTCACAGGGAGCCAAAAACATTCAGTACTTC. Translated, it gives CASSSQGAKNIQYF.

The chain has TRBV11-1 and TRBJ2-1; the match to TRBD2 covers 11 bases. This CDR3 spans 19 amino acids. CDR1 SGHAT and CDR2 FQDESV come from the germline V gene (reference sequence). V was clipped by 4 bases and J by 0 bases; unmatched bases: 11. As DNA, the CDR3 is TGTGCCAGCAGCTCGCCTGGACTAGCGGGCAGGGGCTCCTACAATGAGCAGTTCTTC. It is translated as CASSSPGLAGRGSYNEQFF. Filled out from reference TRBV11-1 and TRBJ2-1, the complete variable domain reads EAEVAQSPRYKITEKSQAVAFWCDPISGHATLYWYRQILGQGPELLVQFQDESVVDDSQLPKDRFSAERLKGVDSTLKIQPAELGDSAMYLCASSSPGLAGRGSYNEQFFGPGTRLTVL.

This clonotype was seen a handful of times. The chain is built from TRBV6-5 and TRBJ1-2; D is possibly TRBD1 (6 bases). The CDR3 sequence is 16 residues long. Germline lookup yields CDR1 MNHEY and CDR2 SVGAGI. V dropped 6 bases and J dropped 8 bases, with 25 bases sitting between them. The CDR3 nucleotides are TGTGCCAGCAGCCCCGCTCCCTCACAGGGCGGCGGAGGCTACACCTTC. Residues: CASSPAPSQGGGGYTF.

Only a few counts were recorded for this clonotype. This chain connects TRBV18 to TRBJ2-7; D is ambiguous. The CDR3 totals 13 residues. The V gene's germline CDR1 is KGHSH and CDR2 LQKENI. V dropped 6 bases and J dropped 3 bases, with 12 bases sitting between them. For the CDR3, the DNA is TGTGCCAGCTCCCAGTGGCAGAACTACGAGCAGTACTTC. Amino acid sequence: CASSQWQNYEQYF.

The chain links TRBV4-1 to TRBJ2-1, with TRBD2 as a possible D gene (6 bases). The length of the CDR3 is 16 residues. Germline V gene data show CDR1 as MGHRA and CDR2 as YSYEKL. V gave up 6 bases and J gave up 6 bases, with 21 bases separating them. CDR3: CASSDGSGPYRNEQFF. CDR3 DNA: TGCGCCAGCAGTGATGGGAGCGGGCCTTACCGCAATGAGCAGTTCTTC.

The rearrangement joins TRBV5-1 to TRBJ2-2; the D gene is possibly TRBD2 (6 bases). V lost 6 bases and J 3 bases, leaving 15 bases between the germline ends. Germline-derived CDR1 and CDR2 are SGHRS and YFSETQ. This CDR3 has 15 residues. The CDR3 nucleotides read TGCGCCAGCACCGGGACTCCTTCCTACACCGGGGAGCTGTTTTTT. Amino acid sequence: CASTGTPSYTGELFF.

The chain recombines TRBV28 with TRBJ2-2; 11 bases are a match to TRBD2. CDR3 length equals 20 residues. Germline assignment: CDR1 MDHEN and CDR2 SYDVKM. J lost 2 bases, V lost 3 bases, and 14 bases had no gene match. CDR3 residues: CASSFPLIAGGSLNTGELFF. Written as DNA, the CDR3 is TGTGCCAGCAGTTTTCCTCTTATAGCGGGAGGGTCCCTTAACACCGGGGAGCTGTTTTTT.

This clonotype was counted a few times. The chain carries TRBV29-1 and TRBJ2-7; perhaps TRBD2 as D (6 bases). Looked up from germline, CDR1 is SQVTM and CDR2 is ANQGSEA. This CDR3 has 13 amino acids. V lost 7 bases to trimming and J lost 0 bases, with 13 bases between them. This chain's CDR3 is CSATAGSSYEQYF. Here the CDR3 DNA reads TGCAGCGCCACCGCGGGGAGCTCCTACGAGCAGTACTTC.

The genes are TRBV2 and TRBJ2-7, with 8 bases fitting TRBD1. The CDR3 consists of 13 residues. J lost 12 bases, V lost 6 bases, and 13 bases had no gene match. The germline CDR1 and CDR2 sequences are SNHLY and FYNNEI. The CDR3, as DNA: TGTGCCAGCAGCTTCAAGGGACAGGCCCGATTGTACTTC. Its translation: CASSFKGQARLYF.

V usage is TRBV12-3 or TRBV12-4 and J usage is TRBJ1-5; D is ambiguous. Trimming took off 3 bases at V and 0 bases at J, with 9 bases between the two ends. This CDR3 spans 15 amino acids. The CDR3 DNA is TGTGCCAGCAGTTTTCAGACTTCTAGCAATCAGCCCCAGCATTTT. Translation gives CASSFQTSSNQPQHF.

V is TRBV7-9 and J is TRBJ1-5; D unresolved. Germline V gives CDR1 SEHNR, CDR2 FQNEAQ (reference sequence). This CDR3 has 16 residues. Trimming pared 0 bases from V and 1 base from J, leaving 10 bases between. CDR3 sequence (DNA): TGTGCCAGCAGCTTAGCGCGAGGGATCAGCAATCAGCCCCAGCATTTT. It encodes CASSLARGISNQPQHF. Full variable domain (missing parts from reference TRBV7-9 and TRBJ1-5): DTGVSQNPRHKITKRGQNVTFRCDPISEHNRLYWYRQTLGQGPEFLTYFQNEAQLEKSRLLSDRFSAERPKGSFSTLEIQRTEQGDSAMYLCASSLARGISNQPQHFGDGTRLSIL.

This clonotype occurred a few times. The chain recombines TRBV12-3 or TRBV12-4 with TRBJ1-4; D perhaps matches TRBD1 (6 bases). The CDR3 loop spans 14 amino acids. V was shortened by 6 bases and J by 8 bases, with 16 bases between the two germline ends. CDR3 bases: TGTGCCAGCAGACCCGACAGGATCGGGGAAAAACTGTTTTTT. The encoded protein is CASRPDRIGEKLFF.

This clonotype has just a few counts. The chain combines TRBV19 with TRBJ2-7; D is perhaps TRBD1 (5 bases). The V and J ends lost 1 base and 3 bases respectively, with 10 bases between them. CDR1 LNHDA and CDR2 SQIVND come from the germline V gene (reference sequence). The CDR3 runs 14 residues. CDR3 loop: CASSIGTPSYEQYF. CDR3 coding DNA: TGTGCCAGTAGTATAGGGACACCCAGCTACGAGCAGTACTTC.

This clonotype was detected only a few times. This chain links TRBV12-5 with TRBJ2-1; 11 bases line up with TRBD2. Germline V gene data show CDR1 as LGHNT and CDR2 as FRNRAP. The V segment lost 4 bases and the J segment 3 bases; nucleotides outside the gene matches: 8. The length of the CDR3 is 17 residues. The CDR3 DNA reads TGTGCTAGTGGTTCCACCCCGGGACTAGCGGACTACAATGAGCAGTTCTTC. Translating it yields CASGSTPGLADYNEQFF.

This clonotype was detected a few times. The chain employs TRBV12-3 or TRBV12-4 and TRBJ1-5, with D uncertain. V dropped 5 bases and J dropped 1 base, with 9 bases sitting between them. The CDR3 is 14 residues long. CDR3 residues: CASSKVGSNQPQHF. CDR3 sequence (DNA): TGTGCCAGCAGTAAAGTAGGGAGCAATCAGCCCCAGCATTTT.

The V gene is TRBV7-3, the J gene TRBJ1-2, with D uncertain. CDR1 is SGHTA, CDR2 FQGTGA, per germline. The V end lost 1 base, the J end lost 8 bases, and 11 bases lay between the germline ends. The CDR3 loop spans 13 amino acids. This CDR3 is CASSLNPVLGYTF. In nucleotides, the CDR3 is TGTGCCAGCAGCTTAAACCCAGTCCTAGGCTACACCTTC.

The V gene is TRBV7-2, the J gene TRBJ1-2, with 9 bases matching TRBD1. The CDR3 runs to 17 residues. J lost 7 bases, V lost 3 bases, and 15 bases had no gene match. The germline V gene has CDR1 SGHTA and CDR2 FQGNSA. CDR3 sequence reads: CASSLVGQGLTKGGYTF. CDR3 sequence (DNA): TGTGCCAGCAGCTTGGTGGGACAGGGCCTAACCAAGGGTGGCTACACCTTC.

The CDR3 protein is CATSRDVPRPGGVDTQYF. As DNA, the CDR3 is TGTGCCACCAGCAGAGACGTACCAAGGCCCGGAGGTGTAGATACGCAGTATTTT. This chain uses TRBV15 with TRBJ2-3; a possible D gene is TRBD2 (5 bases). Per the germline V gene, CDR1 is LNHNV and CDR2 is YYDKDF (reference sequence). CDR3 size: 18 residues. Trimming removed 0 bases at V and 5 bases at J, with 21 bases between.

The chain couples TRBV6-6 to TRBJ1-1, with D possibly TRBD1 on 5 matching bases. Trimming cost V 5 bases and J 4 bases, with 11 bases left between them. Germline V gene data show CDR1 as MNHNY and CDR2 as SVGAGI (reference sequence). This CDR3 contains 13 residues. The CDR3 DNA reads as TGTGCCAGCAGTGGGGTAGGGGCCACTGAAGCTTTCTTT. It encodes CASSGVGATEAFF.

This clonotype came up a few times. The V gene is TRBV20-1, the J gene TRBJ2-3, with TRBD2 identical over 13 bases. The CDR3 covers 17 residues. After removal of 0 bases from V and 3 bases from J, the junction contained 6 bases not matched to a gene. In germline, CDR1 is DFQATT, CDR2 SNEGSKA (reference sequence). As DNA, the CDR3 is TGCAGTGCTAGAGATTTTCGGACTAGCGGGAGTACAGATACGCAGTATTTT. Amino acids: CSARDFRTSGSTDTQYF.

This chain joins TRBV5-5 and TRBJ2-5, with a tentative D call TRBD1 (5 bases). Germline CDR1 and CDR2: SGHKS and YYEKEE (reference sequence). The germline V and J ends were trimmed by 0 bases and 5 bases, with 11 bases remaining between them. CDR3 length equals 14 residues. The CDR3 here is CASSLVGVEETQYF. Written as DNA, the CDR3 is TGTGCCAGCAGCTTGGTAGGGGTGGAGGAGACCCAGTACTTC.

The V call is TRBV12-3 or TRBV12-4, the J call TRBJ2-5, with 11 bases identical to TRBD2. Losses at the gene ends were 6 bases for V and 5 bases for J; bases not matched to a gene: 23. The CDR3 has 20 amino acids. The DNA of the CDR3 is TGTGCCAGCAGGCCCTCCACACGGGGGCTAGCGGGAGGAGTTGGGGAGACCCAGTACTTC. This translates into CASRPSTRGLAGGVGETQYF.

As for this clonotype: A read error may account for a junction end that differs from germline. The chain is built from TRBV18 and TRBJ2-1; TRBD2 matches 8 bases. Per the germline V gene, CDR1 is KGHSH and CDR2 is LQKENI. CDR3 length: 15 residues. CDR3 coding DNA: TGTGCCGGCTCACCACAGCGGGAGATGTACAATGAGCAGTTCTTC. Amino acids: CAGSPQREMYNEQFF. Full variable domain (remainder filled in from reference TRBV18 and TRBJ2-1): NAGVMQNPRHLVRRRGQEARLRCSPMKGHSHVYWYRQLPEEGLKFMVYLQKENIIDESGMPKERFSAEFPKEGPSILRIQQVVRGDSAAYFCAGSPQREMYNEQFFGPGTRLTVL.

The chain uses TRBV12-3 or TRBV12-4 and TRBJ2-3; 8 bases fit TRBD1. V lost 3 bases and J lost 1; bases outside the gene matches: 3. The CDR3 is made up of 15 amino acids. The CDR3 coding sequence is TGTGCCAGCAGTTTGGACAGGGTTGGCACAGATACGCAGTATTTT. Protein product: CASSLDRVGTDTQYF.

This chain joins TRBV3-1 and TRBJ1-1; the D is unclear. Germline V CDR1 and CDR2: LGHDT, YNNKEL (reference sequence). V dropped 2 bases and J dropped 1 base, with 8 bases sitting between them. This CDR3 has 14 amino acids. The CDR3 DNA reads TGTGCCAGCAGCCAACGGACCCCGAACACTGAAGCTTTCTTT. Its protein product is CASSQRTPNTEAFF. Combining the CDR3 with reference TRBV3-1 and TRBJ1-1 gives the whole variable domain DTAVSQTPKYLVTQMGNDKSIKCEQNLGHDTMYWYKQDSKKFLKIMFSYNNKELIINETVPNRFSPKSPDKAHLNLHINSLELGDSAVYFCASSQRTPNTEAFFGQGTRLTVV.

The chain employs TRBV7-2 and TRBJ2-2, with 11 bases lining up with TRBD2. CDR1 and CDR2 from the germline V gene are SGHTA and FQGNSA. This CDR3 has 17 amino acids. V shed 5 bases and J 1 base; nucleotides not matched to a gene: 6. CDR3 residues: CASSLLAGVLNTGELFF. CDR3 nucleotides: TGTGCCAGCAGCCTACTAGCGGGAGTATTGAACACCGGGGAGCTGTTTTTT. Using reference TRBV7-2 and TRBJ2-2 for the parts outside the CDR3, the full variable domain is GAGVSQSPSNKVTEKGKDVELRCDPISGHTALYWYRQSLGQGLEFLIYFQGNSAPDKSGLPSDRFSAERTGGSVSTLTIQRTQQEDSAVYLCASSLLAGVLNTGELFFGEGSRLTVL.

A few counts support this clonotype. The CDR3 is CASRYGTEETQYF. As DNA, the CDR3 is TGCGCCAGCAGATACGGGACAGAAGAGACCCAGTACTTC. The chain links TRBV5-1 to TRBJ2-5; the match to TRBD1 covers 7 bases. The CDR3 runs 13 residues. The germline V gene has CDR1 SGHRS and CDR2 YFSETQ. V was clipped by 5 bases and J by 3 bases; unmatched bases: 4.